This TCR beta chain was identified during a study of OX40 agonist ivuxolimab in advanced cancers. Study-wide results and caveats: Certain nonresponders additionally had low normalized T-cell clonal expansion.

This CDR3 has 14 residues. V was shortened by 2 bases and J by 3 bases, with 9 bases between the two germline ends. CDR1 and CDR2 from the germline V gene are KGHSH and LQKENI. Repertoires were generated with immunoSEQ multiplex PCR, while TCRdb's copy carries only in-frame clones and drops some. There are fewer than 60,000 clones in the sample; 70% to 90% occur only once, and 13% to 15% lies in the top ten. Points on this clone: The antigen is not known.

This chain links TRBV18 with TRBJ2-3; no reliable D call. Sequenced here: CD4+ or CD8+ T cells sorted from blood, sampled in a trial of the OX40 agonist ivuxolimab. This receptor was obtained from an adult with an advanced solid tumor such as melanoma, head and neck, liver or kidney cancer. The CDR3 region is CASSPVGRTDTQYF. As DNA, the CDR3 is TGTGCCAGCTCACCAGTTGGCCGGACAGATACGCAGTATTTT.